This TCR beta chain appears in the sequencing data of a study of CD8+ T cells in alopecia areata (dated by TCRdb to 2017 to 2018). About the study as a whole: Treated patients were enrolled in an open-label pilot trial of oral tofacitinib at 5 to 10 mg twice daily for moderate-to-severe alopecia areata. Patients stayed on tofacitinib for 6 to 18 months and then had 6 months of follow-up off drug so that delayed response and recurrence could be assessed. To study T cell clonal expansion in alopecia areata, the researchers applied high-throughput TCRbeta sequencing to both the C3H/HeJ mouse model and human patients. Scalp tissue and sorted CD4+ and CD8+ peripheral blood T cells from patchy and totalis/universalis alopecia areata patients and from healthy controls were covered by human TCRbeta sequencing. Patients on tofacitinib were biopsied at baseline and after 4 and 24 weeks of treatment, and several of the patients also had a later scalp biopsy. Clonality in the scalp was compared among normal scalp (n=4), patchy alopecia areata scalp (n=8), and alopecia totalis/universalis scalp (n=8). RNA was obtained with the PAXgene miRNA kit for fixed scalp, the miRNeasy kit for PBMCs, and the RNeasy kit for mouse skin. immunoSEQ multiplex PCR using 35 Vbeta forward primers and 13 Jbeta reverse primers was used to amplify TCRbeta CDR3 regions.

The time point label on this specimen signifies: baseline before oral tofacitinib. Lesional scalp punch biopsies and peripheral blood were collected from alopecia areata patients. After PBMCs were isolated by density centrifugation and stained for CD3, CD4 and CD8, a FACSAria was used to sort CD4+ and CD8+ T cells. Libraries came from the immunoSEQ multiplex PCR assay. For TCR sequencing, RNA was extracted from every sample and reverse transcribed into cDNA to serve as template. SuperScript III was used for first-strand cDNA synthesis, primed with a 2:1 mix of oligo-dT and random hexamers. A synthetic immune receptor repertoire was used to measure amplification bias, and any remaining bias was corrected computationally. On the authors' methods: Raw reads were preprocessed to remove errors, and CDR3 was defined by IMGT conventions from the conserved cysteine to phenylalanine. Clonality was calculated as 1 minus Shannon entropy normalized by log2 of the number of productive unique TCRs. Scalp TCRbeta sequences were cross-referenced with sorted blood CD4 and CD8 repertoires so that the CD4 or CD8 identity of scalp clones could be inferred. TCRdb obtained this table from immuneACCESS and retained in-frame rearrangements with V and J assigned. These tables miss some clones; where compared with another copy, unresolved V genes account for less than half of the shortfall, and the remainder is unexplained. Clone size and V and J calls were adopted from that table, with D and trimming inferred from the DNA. The sample table lists around 140,000 clones, about 50% of them with a count of one. The leading ten clones occupy approximately 19% of the sample.

Comment on this clone: Its binding antigen is unknown. The sample holds no much larger clone one base away, and base qualities are not on file.

Findings and caveats that apply to the study as a whole: Scalp TCR repertoire analysis is complicated because resident alphabeta T cells in normal human skin are also sequenced, whereas mouse skin is dominated by gammadelta T cells. Shared TCR sequences between patients were less evident than in mice, which may be partly attributable to HLA diversity in the patient population. Higher clonality and more expanded CD8+ clones were observed in lesional scalp than in normal scalp, particularly in alopecia totalis/universalis, a finding suggestive of antigenic drive.

Including cysteine and phenylalanine, the CDR3 has 15 amino acids. The entry retains the CDR3 DNA only, 45 bases that are in frame from base 1. The CDR1 and CDR2 encoded by the germline V gene are SGHRS and YFSETQ. Trimming removed 2 bases from V and 2 bases from J, leaving 10 bases between the germline ends. Recombination joined TRBV5-1 with TRBJ2-2; TRBD1 might be the D gene, on 5 matching bases. The receptor's source is a human donor with alopecia areata. Specimen: CD8+ T cells sorted from blood, collected at week 0. The nucleotides read TGCGCCAGCAGCTTCGGCAGGACAAACACCGGGGAGCTGTTTTTT. Translated, it gives CASSFGRTNTGELFF.